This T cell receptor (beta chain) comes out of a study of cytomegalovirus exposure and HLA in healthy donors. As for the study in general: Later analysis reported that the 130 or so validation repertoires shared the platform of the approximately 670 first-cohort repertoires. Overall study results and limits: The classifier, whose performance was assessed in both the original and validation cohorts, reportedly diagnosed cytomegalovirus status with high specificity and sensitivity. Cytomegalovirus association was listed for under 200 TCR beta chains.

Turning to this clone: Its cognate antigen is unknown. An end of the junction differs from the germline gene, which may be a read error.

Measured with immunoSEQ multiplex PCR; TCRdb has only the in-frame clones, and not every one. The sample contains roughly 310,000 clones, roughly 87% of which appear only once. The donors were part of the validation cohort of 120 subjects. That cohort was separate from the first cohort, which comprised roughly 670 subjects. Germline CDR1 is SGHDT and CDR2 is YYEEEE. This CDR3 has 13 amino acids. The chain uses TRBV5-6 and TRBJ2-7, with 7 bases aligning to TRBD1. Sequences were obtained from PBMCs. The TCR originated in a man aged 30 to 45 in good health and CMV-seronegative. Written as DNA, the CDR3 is TGTGCCAGCAGCTATATTGGGACAGCCGAAACGAGCTTC. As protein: CASSYIGTAETSF.